This entry lists 16 T cell receptor beta chains sequenced from one sample in a study of blood T cell repertoires in COVID-19. The assay was immunoSEQ multiplex PCR, and TCRdb's table has in-frame clones only and misses some. This sample has 250,000 to 400,000 clones; around 90% occur once, and the top ten carry 2.9%. Sequenced sample: peripheral blood. The receptors originated from a woman under 40 with COVID-19, enrolled during active disease.

This chain links TRBV6-6 with TRBJ2-2; D perhaps matches TRBD2 (6 bases). Germline V CDR1 and CDR2: MNHNY, SVGAGI (reference sequence). This CDR3 region has 14 residues. Trimming took off 0 bases at V and 7 bases at J, with 9 bases between the two ends. In nucleotides, the CDR3 is TGTGCCAGCAGTTACTCGCGGGGTGGCGGGGAGCTGTTTTTT. It codes for CASSYSRGGGELFF.

The chain employs TRBV14 and TRBJ1-1, with TRBD1 identical over 9 bases. This CDR3 spans 15 amino acids. V shed 0 bases and J 5 bases; nucleotides not matched to a gene: 4. CDR1 SGHDN and CDR2 FVKESK come from the germline V gene. The CDR3 region has the DNA TGTGCCAGCAGCCAAGATGTGACAGGGGGAACTGAAGCTTTCTTT. Encoded protein: CASSQDVTGGTEAFF.

This sequence joins TRBV4-2 and TRBJ2-5, with 8 bases identical to TRBD2. CDR3 length: 19 amino acids. The ends lost 0 bases at V and 4 bases at J; junction bases unmatched: 16. Germline V gene sequence: CDR1 LGHNA, CDR2 YNFKEQ. The CDR3, as DNA: TGTGCCAGCAGCCAAGATCTGCCAGGGCCAGCGGGAGTACCAGAGACCCAGTACTTC. Amino acid sequence: CASSQDLPGPAGVPETQYF.

This chain links TRBV5-5 with TRBJ1-4, with 9 nucleotides matching TRBD1. The CDR3 runs 15 residues. J was trimmed by 7 bases and V by 3 bases; bases with no gene match: 7. CDR1 is SGHKS, CDR2 YYEKEE, per germline (reference sequence). The CDR3 is CASSSGTGLFEKLFF. CDR3 DNA sequence: TGTGCCAGCAGCTCCGGGACAGGGCTTTTTGAAAAACTGTTTTTT.

This rearrangement joins TRBV27 to TRBJ1-2; perhaps TRBD1 as D (6 bases). The CDR3 extends over 11 amino acids. CDR1 MNHEY and CDR2 SMNVEV come from the germline V gene (reference sequence). Trimming stripped 5 bases from V and 6 bases from J, with 7 bases between. CDR3 nucleotides: TGTGCCAGCAGTGACAGGAATGGCTACACCTTC. This translates into CASSDRNGYTF.

The chain combines TRBV6-1 with TRBJ1-2; D is perhaps TRBD1 (5 bases). The CDR3 is made up of 15 amino acids. The germline V gene encodes CDR1 MNHNS and CDR2 SASEGT. V gave up 0 bases and J gave up 6 bases, with 14 bases separating them. CDR3 loop: CASSEASGQRNGYTF. DNA of the CDR3: TGTGCCAGCAGTGAAGCCTCAGGGCAGCGAAATGGCTACACCTTC.

J is TRBJ1-4 and V is TRBV28; tentative D call: TRBD1 (5 bases). V was clipped by 5 bases and J by 7 bases, with 14 bases between them. Germline CDR1 reads MDHEN; CDR2 reads SYDVKM. CDR3 length: 14 residues. CDR3 in amino acids: CASSPAGGGEKLFF. CDR3 DNA: TGTGCCAGCAGTCCTGCCGGGGGAGGTGAAAAACTGTTTTTT.

This chain links TRBV11-2 with TRBJ2-7; 10 nucleotides align to TRBD2. From germline, CDR1 is SGHAT and CDR2 FQNNGV. The CDR3 length is 16 residues. V was pared by 1 base and J by 2 bases, with 5 bases of the junction left unmatched. CDR3 protein: CASSLVTSGAAYEQYF. Here the CDR3 DNA reads TGTGCCAGCAGCTTAGTAACTAGCGGGGCCGCCTACGAGCAGTACTTC.

This sequence joins TRBV18 and TRBJ2-7; 7 nucleotides agree with TRBD2. CDR1 and CDR2 from the germline V gene are KGHSH and LQKENI. The CDR3 is 17 residues long. After removal of 4 bases from V and 2 bases from J, the junction contained 14 bases not matched to a gene. The CDR3 region has the DNA TGTGCCAGCTCACGAACTAGGGGAGGGACTTATACCTACGAGCAGTACTTC. It codes for CASSRTRGGTYTYEQYF.

The CDR3 here is CAISPQREGYEQYF. CDR3 sequence (DNA): TGTGCCATCAGTCCGCAGCGGGAGGGTTACGAGCAGTACTTC. The V call is TRBV10-3, the J call TRBJ2-7, with 10 nucleotides matching TRBD2. J lost 4 bases, V lost 5 bases, and 5 bases had no gene match. CDR1 is ENHRY and CDR2 is SYGVKD in the germline V gene. The CDR3 runs 14 residues.

The chain joins TRBV18 to TRBJ1-1; weak D call: TRBD1 (6 bases). The V gene's germline CDR1 is KGHSH and CDR2 LQKENI. The ends were cut back, 3 bases at V and 2 bases at J, with 13 bases in the middle. This CDR3 region has 15 residues. In DNA, the CDR3 is TGTGCCAGCTCACCCAAGACAGGTGGTAACACTGAAGCTTTCTTT. Residues: CASSPKTGGNTEAFF.

The chain recombines TRBV7-3 with TRBJ1-6; perhaps TRBD1 as D (6 bases). V was clipped by 1 base and J by 7 bases, with 11 bases between them. Germline V lookup: CDR1 SGHTA, CDR2 FQGTGA. This CDR3 has 15 amino acids. The DNA of the CDR3 is TGTGCCAGCAGCTTAATGGGGGCGCGGAATTCACCCCTCCACTTT. This encodes CASSLMGARNSPLHF.

The rearrangement links TRBV7-8 to TRBJ1-5; D uncertain. The CDR3 sequence is 13 residues long. Per the germline V gene, CDR1 is SGHVS and CDR2 is FQNEAQ. V lost 2 bases, J lost 7 bases, and 9 bases lay in between. CDR3 nucleotides: TGTGCCAGCAGCTTACAGGCCAACCAGCCCCAGCATTTT. This sequence encodes CASSLQANQPQHF.

The V and J genes are TRBV6-4 and TRBJ2-5, with 15 bases identical to TRBD2. In germline, CDR1 is MRHNA, CDR2 SNTAGT. There are 15 residues in the CDR3. The V gene end was trimmed by 6 bases and the J gene end by 5 bases; junction bases not matched to a gene: 4. The CDR3 bases are TGTGCCAGCAGGGGACTAGCGGGAGGAGGGGAGACCCAGTACTTC. This gives the protein CASRGLAGGGETQYF.

The chain combines TRBV28 with TRBJ1-5; 10 positions match TRBD1. This CDR3 comprises 15 residues. The V and J ends lost 7 bases and 7 bases, in that order; junction bases with no gene match: 10. Per germline, CDR1 MDHEN and CDR2 SYDVKM. CDR3 sequence reads: CASKTGTGELQPQHF. In DNA form, the CDR3 reads TGTGCCAGCAAGACCGGGACAGGGGAGTTACAGCCCCAGCATTTT.

The V gene is TRBV30, the J gene TRBJ1-2, with D perhaps TRBD1 (6 bases). The V end lost 6 bases, the J end lost 4 bases, and 9 bases lay between the germline ends. The length of the CDR3 is 11 residues. The V gene's germline CDR1 is GTSNPN and CDR2 SVGIG (reference sequence). CDR3 bases: TGTGCCTGTAAAGGGGGCTATGGCTACACCTTC. Amino acids: CACKGGYGYTF.